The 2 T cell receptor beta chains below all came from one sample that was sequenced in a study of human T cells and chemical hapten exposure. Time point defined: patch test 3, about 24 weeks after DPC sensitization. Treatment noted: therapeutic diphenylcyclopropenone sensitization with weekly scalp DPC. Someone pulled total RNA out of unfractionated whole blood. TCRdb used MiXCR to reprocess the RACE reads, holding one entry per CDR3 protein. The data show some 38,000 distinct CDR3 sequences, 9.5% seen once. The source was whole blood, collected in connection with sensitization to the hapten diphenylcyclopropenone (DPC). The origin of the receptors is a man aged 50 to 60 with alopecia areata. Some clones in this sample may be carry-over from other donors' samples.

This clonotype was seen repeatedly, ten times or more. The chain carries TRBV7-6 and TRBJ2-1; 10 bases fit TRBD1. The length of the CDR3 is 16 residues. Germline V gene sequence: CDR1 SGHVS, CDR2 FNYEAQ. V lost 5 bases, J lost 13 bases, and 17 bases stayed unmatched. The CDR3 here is CASSPGQGGEAGGQFF. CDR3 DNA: TGTGCCAGCAGCCCCGGACAGGGGGGCGAAGCCGGGGGACAGTTCTTC. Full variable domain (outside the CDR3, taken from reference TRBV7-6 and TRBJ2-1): GAGVSQSPRYKVTKRGQDVALRCDPISGHVSLYWYRQALGQGPEFLTYFNYEAQQDKSGLPNDRFSAERPEGSISTLTIQRTEQRDSAMYRCASSPGQGGEAGGQFFGPGTRLTVL.

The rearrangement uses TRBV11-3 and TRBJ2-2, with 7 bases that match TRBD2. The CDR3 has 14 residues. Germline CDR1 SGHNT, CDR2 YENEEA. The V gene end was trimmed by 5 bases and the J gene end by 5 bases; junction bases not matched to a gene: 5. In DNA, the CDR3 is TGTGCCAGCAGCCTGGGACTACAGACCGGGGAGCTGTTTTTT. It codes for CASSLGLQTGELFF.